One sample yielded the 10 T cell receptor beta chains listed below, sequenced in a study of CD8+CD57+ T cells in acquired aplastic anemia listed by TCRdb under 2018. Data came from an Illumina HiSeq 2000. Profiling of TCR beta VDJ combinations and CDR3 sequences used genomic DNA as the template. TCRdb applied fastp at Q25 and MiXCR to the public reads, then kept only in-frame beta chains. Under each unique CDR3 protein, matching rows form one entry showing the most common genes and DNA. Across this sample there are 130,000 or so distinct CDR3 sequences, with around two fifths seen only once. Over 6.5% of the sample rests with the top ten. The specimen was sorted CD4+, CD8+, or CD8+CD57+ T cells (not recorded which) from PBMCs. Receptor source: a human donor in good health, serving as a control.

This clonotype was seen a few times. J is TRBJ2-5 and V is TRBV10-3; 11 nucleotides match TRBD2. The CDR3 extends over 16 amino acids. V shed 5 bases, J shed 2 bases, and the junction held 7 bases outside the gene matches. The germline CDR1 and CDR2 sequences are ENHRY and SYGVKD. CDR3 DNA: TGTGCCATCAGTATCGGGCTAGCGGGGGGACAAGAGACCCAGTACTTC. Translation gives CAISIGLAGGQETQYF.

This clonotype was picked up many times. The rearrangement joins TRBV5-1 to TRBJ2-5; 8 nucleotides align to TRBD2. Trimming removed 0 bases from V and 2 bases from J; junction bases left unmatched: 6. Germline V lookup: CDR1 SGHRS, CDR2 YFSETQ. The CDR3 totals 16 residues. Written as DNA, the CDR3 is TGCGCCAGCAGCTTGGGGCCAGCGGGGGCTCAAGAGACCCAGTACTTC. Amino acid sequence: CASSLGPAGAQETQYF.

Comment on this clonotype: In this CDR3 the conserved last residue, phenylalanine or tryptophan, is missing, so a read error is likely. V usage is TRBV2 and J usage is TRBJ2-7, with 7 bases lining up with TRBD2. The CDR3 is made up of 14 amino acids. CDR1 SNHLY and CDR2 FYNNEI come from the germline V gene. J lost 0 bases, V lost 8 bases, and 7 bases had no gene match. CDR3 protein: CASPAGVSSYEQYS. Written as DNA, the CDR3 is TGTGCCAGCCCTGCGGGAGTGAGCTCCTACGAGCAGTACTCC.

This clonotype appeared many times. The genes are TRBV30 and TRBJ1-6, with a weak D call TRBD1 (5 bases). CDR3 length equals 15 residues. V lost 2 bases and J lost 6, with 14 bases in between. Germline V gene sequence: CDR1 GTSNPN, CDR2 SVGIG (reference sequence). CDR3 sequence: CAWSWGRTSNSPLHF. The CDR3 DNA is TGTGCCTGGAGTTGGGGACGGACGAGTAATTCACCCCTCCACTTT. The full variable domain, completed using reference TRBV30 and TRBJ1-6, is SQTIHQWPATLVQPVGSPLSLECTVEGTSNPNLYWYRQAAGRGLQLLFYSVGIGQISSEVPQNLSASRPQDRQFILSSKKLLLSDSGFYLCAWSWGRTSNSPLHFGNGTRLTVT.

V and J are TRBV7-9 and TRBJ2-7; no clear D gene. The germline CDR1 and CDR2 sequences are SEHNR and FQNEAQ (reference sequence). This CDR3 comprises 12 residues. The V end lost 5 bases, the J end lost 3 bases, and 8 bases lay between the germline ends. The CDR3 sequence: CASSPWGYEQYF. The CDR3 DNA is TGTGCCAGCAGCCCCTGGGGCTACGAGCAGTACTTC. Variable domain in full (rest from reference TRBV7-9 and TRBJ2-7): DTGVSQNPRHKITKRGQNVTFRCDPISEHNRLYWYRQTLGQGPEFLTYFQNEAQLEKSRLLSDRFSAERPKGSFSTLEIQRTEQGDSAMYLCASSPWGYEQYFGPGTRLTVT.

Comments on this clonotype: A much more abundant neighbour one base away suggests this may be a read error. The rearrangement uses TRBV19 and TRBJ2-1; 11 bases are shared with TRBD2. Losses at the gene ends were 2 bases for V and 11 bases for J; bases not matched to a gene: 11. CDR3 size: 16 residues. CDR1 and CDR2 from the germline V gene are LNHDA and SQIVND (reference sequence). CDR3 sequence reads: CASSIFLAGGVAKQFF. The CDR3 DNA follows: TGTGCCAGTAGTATATTCCTAGCGGGAGGAGTGGCTAAGCAGTTCTTC. The full variable domain, completed using reference TRBV19 and TRBJ2-1, is DGGITQSPKYLFRKEGQNVTLSCEQNLNHDAMYWYRQDPGQGLRLIYYSQIVNDFQKGDIAEGYSVSREKKESFPLTVTSAQKNPTAFYLCASSIFLAGGVAKQFFGPGTRLTVL.

The rearrangement uses TRBV11-2 and TRBJ1-4; tentatively, D is TRBD1 (5 bases). V was cut by 3 bases and J by 13 bases, with 24 bases left in between. CDR1 is SGHAT, CDR2 FQNNGV, per germline. The CDR3 has 16 amino acids. The CDR3 loop is CASSFFPERARGGLFF. The CDR3 DNA follows: TGTGCCAGCAGCTTTTTCCCTGAGCGGGCCCGGGGGGGACTGTTTTTT. Based on the CDR3 plus reference TRBV11-2 and TRBJ1-4, the full variable domain is EAGVAQSPRYKIIEKRQSVAFWCNPISGHATLYWYQQILGQGPKLLIQFQNNGVVDDSQLPKDRFSAERLKGVDSTLKIQPAKLEDSAVYLCASSFFPERARGGLFFGSGTQLSVL.

This clonotype was counted many times. This rearrangement joins TRBV5-1 to TRBJ2-1, with 12 positions matching TRBD2. Germline V lookup: CDR1 SGHRS, CDR2 YFSETQ. V was pared by 4 bases and J by 7 bases, with 6 bases of the junction left unmatched. The CDR3 runs to 15 residues. CDR3 DNA: TGCGCCAGCAGCCCTAGCGGGAGGGCCGTAAATGAGCAGTTCTTC. Amino acids: CASSPSGRAVNEQFF.

About this clonotype: One junction end does not reproduce the germline sequence, and a read error may be involved. The chain carries TRBV10-3 and TRBJ1-5; D is unresolved. From germline, CDR1 is ENHRY and CDR2 SYGVKD. This CDR3 comprises 15 residues. The CDR3 DNA is TGTGCCATCAGTGAAGGGCCAGCTAGCAATGAGCCCCAGCATTTT. Amino acids: CAISEGPASNEPQHF.

This clonotype has ten or more counts. This chain connects TRBV20-1 to TRBJ1-4; possible D gene TRBD1, 6 bases. V was trimmed by 5 bases and J by 8 bases, leaving 12 bases between them. Germline V CDR1 and CDR2: DFQATT, SNEGSKA (reference sequence). This CDR3 contains 12 residues. The CDR3 region is CSAEQGREKLFF. The CDR3 DNA follows: TGCAGTGCTGAACAGGGCAGAGAAAAACTGTTTTTT.